This T cell receptor (beta chain) was obtained from a study of T cell responses to AZD1222 COVID-19 vaccine (dated by TCRdb to the early 2020s). For the wider study: AZD1222 recipients given second doses at about 4 weeks or at about 12 weeks were pooled, since spike-specific TCR depth and breadth were not found to differ between the two schedules. Trial participants were enrolled by age into 18-55, 56-69 and 70-plus year subgroups, with roughly 150, 30 and 60 TCR-sequenced participants respectively. A total of about 230 trial participants underwent TCR sequencing, of whom 200 to 220 received two doses of AZD1222 and some 26 received two doses of the MenACWY control vaccine.

Per the publication, the time point label means: baseline before first vaccination. Vaccinee samples were obtained from the UK trials COV001 and COV002, which included a single-blind randomized controlled phase 2/3 trial of AZD1222 (ChAdOx1 nCoV-19) in healthy adults. For TCRbeta chain sequencing, PBMC samples were collected from trial participants at day 0 and at day 28 after the second dose. Clipping removes 6 bases from V and 6 bases from J, with 14 as the unmatched junction base count. From the cysteine up to the phenylalanine, the CDR3 has a length of 16 residues. Only the CDR3 portion is preserved as DNA: 48 bases, with reading frame beginning at the first base. CDR1 is given as KGHSH and CDR2 as LQKENI, both from the germline V gene. General conclusions and limits of the study: Reportedly, close to half of the unique spike-specific TCRs recognized epitopes lying outside the regions that are mutated in the B.1.351 and B.1.1.7 variants. Conclusions about previously exposed vaccinees were limited because only six AZD1222 recipients were SARS-CoV-2 seropositive at baseline. After two AZD1222 doses, spike-specific TCR breadth and depth were significantly higher than at day 0 and than in MenACWY recipients. Participants were mostly white British, with more females than males. The authors suggested clonal diversity may have been underestimated. The 56-69-year group was small, and its depth increase did not reach significance, likely because of low power. Vaccine-associated CD4 TCRs spanned the whole spike protein, with dominant responses in regions 160-218 and 743-854. Because no day 14 peak-response samples were available, repertoires were characterized only after the peak T cell response.

The CDR3 regions of human TCRbeta chains were subjected to immunosequencing. The source study handled its data this way. TCRs in the repertoires were compared against a reference library of SARS-CoV-2-specific TCRs that had been generated with the MIRA antigen-specificity platform. Breadth was defined as the fraction of unique TCRs that were SARS-CoV-2-associated, and depth was defined as the fraction of total T cells that were SARS-CoV-2-associated. Using the MIRA data, each spike-specific TCR was mapped to the spike region that the TCR reacts to and placed in a CD4 or CD8 class. Log10-transformed breadth and depth values were compared by one-way ANOVA with Sidak's multiple comparisons tests. TCRdb obtained this table from immuneACCESS and retained in-frame rearrangements with V and J assigned. These tables miss some clones; where compared with another copy, unresolved V genes account for less than half of the shortfall, and the remainder is unexplained. The V and J calls and clone size are taken from that table; D and trimming were inferred from the DNA. Present in this sample are some 90,000 clones, under 90% of which were seen just once. The ten largest account for 2% to 2.5% of the sample.

About this clone: The antigen it recognizes is unknown. Base qualities are missing; no much larger clone stands one base away.

The sequence joins TRBV18 to TRBJ2-1, with 7 junctional bases fitting TRBD2. The TCR sequence derives from an adult in good health. The sample consisted of peripheral blood, taken on day 0 of AZD1222 vaccination. CDR3 protein: CASSTTVLAGINEQFF. In nucleotides, the sequence is TGTGCCAGCTCGACCACCGTTTTAGCGGGTATCAATGAGCAGTTCTTC.